This TCR beta chain was documented in a study of T cells in Graves' hyperthyroidism and ophthalmopathy. RNA transcripts served as the template for amplifying TCR beta CDR3 regions. The primer set for the first-round RT-PCR of the TCR CDR3 was HTBI. TCRdb used MiXCR to reprocess the multiplex PCR reads, holding one entry per CDR3 protein. The table has around 290,000 distinct CDR3 sequences, about a sixth seen once. Out of over 7.5 ml of fresh peripheral blood came the PBMCs. This clonotype appeared many times. Germline loops: CDR1 MNHEY, CDR2 SVGEGT. The CDR3 extends over 17 amino acids. Trimming removed 4 bases from V and 6 bases from J; junction bases left unmatched: 11.

The rearrangement links TRBV6-2 or TRBV6-3 to TRBJ2-3; 12 bases agree with TRBD2. This clonotype was sampled from a woman aged 55-69 years with Graves' ophthalmopathy. Sequenced material: blood. CDR3 sequence reads: CASSFRTSGESRDTQYF. The CDR3 DNA follows: TGTGCCAGCAGTTTCCGGACTAGCGGGGAGTCAAGGGATACGCAGTATTTT.